Listed below are T cell receptor beta chains from one sample, sequenced in a study of T cells in Graves' hyperthyroidism and ophthalmopathy. TCRdb re-analysed the multiplex PCR reads in MiXCR, keeping a single row per CDR3 protein. Among 350,000 or so distinct CDR3 sequences, 15% to 20% were seen once, and the ten largest hold roughly 16%. Sample: blood. Receptors originate from a woman between 40 and 50 years old with Graves' ophthalmopathy. CDR3s include the opening cysteine and the closing phenylalanine or tryptophan. The D gene is left open where the match is weak. Expanded clones are given a class, and other clones once, few, many or no size at all.

clone size,D gene,V gene,J gene,CDR3 protein,CDR3 DNA
many,-,TRBV6-1,TRBJ2-5,CASIDSGETQYF,TGTGCCAGCATCGACAGCGGAGAGACCCAGTACTTC
many,-,TRBV4-1,TRBJ2-7,CASSPLLRGHEQYF,TGCGCCAGCAGCCCCCTTCTGAGGGGCCACGAGCAGTACTTC
-,-,TRBV20-1,TRBJ2-5,CSATPPGGETQYF,TGCAGTGCTACTCCGCCCGGGGGAGAGACCCAGTACTTC
many,-,TRBV28,TRBJ2-7,CASRPRRPTPSYEQYF,TGTGCCAGCAGACCCCGCCGCCCCACCCCTTCCTACGAGCAGTACTTC
-,TRBD1,TRBV9,TRBJ1-6,CASSETGQLPPLHF,TGTGCCAGCAGCGAAACGGGACAGCTACCTCCCCTCCACTTT
many,-,TRBV2,TRBJ1-5,CASGRTGLGNQPQHF,TGTGCCAGCGGCAGAACAGGGTTGGGCAATCAGCCCCAGCATTTT
-,-,TRBV11-1,TRBJ2-2,CASSLIVWGNTGELFF,TGTGCCAGCAGCTTAATAGTCTGGGGGAACACCGGGGAGCTGTTTTTT
many,-,TRBV27,TRBJ2-5,CASRRGDTKGETQYF,TGTGCCAGCAGACGCGGGGATACAAAAGGAGAGACCCAGTACTTC
many,-,TRBV20-1,TRBJ2-7,CSAGEGLYEQYF,TGCAGTGCTGGTGAAGGACTCTACGAGCAGTACTTC
many,-,TRBV12-3/TRBV12-4,TRBJ1-1,CASRTGHMNTEAFF,TGTGCCAGCCGAACCGGACATATGAACACTGAAGCTTTCTTT
many,-,TRBV6-2/TRBV6-3,TRBJ1-2,CASTTSGTARSGGYTF,TGTGCCAGCACTACTTCGGGAACAGCTCGTTCGGGGGGCTACACCTTC
many,-,TRBV28,TRBJ1-5,CASNVLDNSNQPQHF,TGTGCCAGCAACGTACTGGACAATAGCAATCAGCCCCAGCATTTT